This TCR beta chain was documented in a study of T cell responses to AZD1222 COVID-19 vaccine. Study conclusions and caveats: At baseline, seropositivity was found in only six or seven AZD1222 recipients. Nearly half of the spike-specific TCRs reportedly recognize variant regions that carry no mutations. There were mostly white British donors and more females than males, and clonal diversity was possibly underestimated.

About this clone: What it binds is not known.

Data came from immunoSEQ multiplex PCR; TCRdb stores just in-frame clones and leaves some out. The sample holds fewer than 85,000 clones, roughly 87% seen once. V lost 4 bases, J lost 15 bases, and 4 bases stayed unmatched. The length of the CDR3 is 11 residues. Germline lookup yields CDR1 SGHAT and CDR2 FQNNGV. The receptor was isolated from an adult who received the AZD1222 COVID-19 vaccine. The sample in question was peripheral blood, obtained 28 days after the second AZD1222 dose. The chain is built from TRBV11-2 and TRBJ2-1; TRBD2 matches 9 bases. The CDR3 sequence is CASSSAGLAFF. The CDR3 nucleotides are TGTGCCAGCAGCTCGGCGGGACTAGCGTTCTTC.